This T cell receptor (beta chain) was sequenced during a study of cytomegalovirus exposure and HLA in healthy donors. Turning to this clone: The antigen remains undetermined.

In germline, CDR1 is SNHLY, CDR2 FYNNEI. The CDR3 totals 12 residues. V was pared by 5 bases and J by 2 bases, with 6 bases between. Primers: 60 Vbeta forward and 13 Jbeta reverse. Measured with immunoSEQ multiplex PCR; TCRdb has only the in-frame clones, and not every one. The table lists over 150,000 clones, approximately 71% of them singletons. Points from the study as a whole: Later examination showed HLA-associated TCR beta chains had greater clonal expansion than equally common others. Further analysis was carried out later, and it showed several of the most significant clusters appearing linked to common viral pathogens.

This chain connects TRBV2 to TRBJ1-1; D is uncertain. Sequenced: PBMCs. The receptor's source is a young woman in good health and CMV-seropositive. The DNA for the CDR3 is TGTGCCAGCAGTATCCGTAACACTGAAGCTTTCTTT. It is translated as CASSIRNTEAFF.